The entry below describes one T cell receptor (beta chain). Its antigen is not known. A read error is possible here, since a much larger clone lies one base away. Sample-barcoded 5' priming and a J-beta primer mix drove a second PCR of roughly 7 to 11 cycles. TCRdb called the 5' RACE reads again in MiXCR, with one record for every CDR3 protein. This table has about 1,500,000 distinct CDR3 sequences, around 39% appearing once. The CDR3 has 15 residues. Trimming at V came to 5 bases and at J to 2 bases, leaving 3 bases not matched to a gene. The germline V gene has CDR1 KGHDR and CDR2 SFDVKD. The record originates from a study of blood T cells in healthy people across ages. Study findings and constraints: Expanded clonotype changes were possibly confounded by unknown donor CMV status.

The sequence was obtained from a young woman in good health. The rearrangement joins TRBV24-1 to TRBJ2-3, with TRBD2 identical over 10 bases. Sequencing input: blood. The DNA for the CDR3 is TGTGCCACCAGTGGAGCGGGGGGGGCCACAGATACGCAGTATTTT. Protein product: CATSGAGGATDTQYF.